This T cell receptor beta chain was observed in a study of T cells in Graves' hyperthyroidism and ophthalmopathy. Findings and caveats of the study: Before onset, by a median of approximately 6.8 months, the model predicted ophthalmopathy.

RNA transcripts provided the source from which TCR beta CDR3 regions were amplified. Initially, a first-round RT-PCR of the TCR CDR3 employed the HTBI primer set. From the multiplex PCR reads, TCRdb called clonotypes with MiXCR, one entry per CDR3 protein. Counted here are 730,000 or so distinct CDR3 sequences, under 20% occurring once; the ten biggest clones make up approximately 15%. Those with hyperthyroidism were 18 to 65 years old, newly diagnosed, and ill for under 2 months. Uncontrolled infection, other autoimmune disease, pregnancy or lactation disqualified patients from enrolment. A sample of blood taken at first hyperthyroidism diagnosis preceded any ophthalmopathy symptoms. Only a few counts were recorded for this clonotype. Its antigen is not known. The CDR3 covers 12 residues. Trimming at V came to 8 bases and at J to 6 bases, leaving 2 bases not matched to a gene.

This TCR derives from a woman in her 50s with Graves' hyperthyroidism that later progressed to Graves' ophthalmopathy. The chain uses TRBV12-3 or TRBV12-4 and TRBJ1-5, with 9 bases fitting TRBD1. Sequencing used blood. CDR3 in amino acids: CASATGGQPQHF. In DNA form, the CDR3 reads TGTGCCAGCGCGACAGGGGGTCAGCCCCAGCATTTT.